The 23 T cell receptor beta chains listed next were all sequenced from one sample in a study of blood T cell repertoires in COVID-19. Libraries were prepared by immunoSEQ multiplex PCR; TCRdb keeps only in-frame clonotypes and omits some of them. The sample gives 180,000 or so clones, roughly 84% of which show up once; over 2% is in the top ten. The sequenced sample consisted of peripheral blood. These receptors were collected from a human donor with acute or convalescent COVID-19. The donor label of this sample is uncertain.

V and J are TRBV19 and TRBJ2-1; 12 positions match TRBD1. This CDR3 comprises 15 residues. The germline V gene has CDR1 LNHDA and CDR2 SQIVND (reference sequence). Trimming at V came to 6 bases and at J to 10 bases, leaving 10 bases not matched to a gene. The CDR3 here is CASSLRDRGLNEQFF. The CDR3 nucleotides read TGTGCCAGTAGCCTCCGGGACAGGGGGCTTAACGAGCAGTTCTTC.

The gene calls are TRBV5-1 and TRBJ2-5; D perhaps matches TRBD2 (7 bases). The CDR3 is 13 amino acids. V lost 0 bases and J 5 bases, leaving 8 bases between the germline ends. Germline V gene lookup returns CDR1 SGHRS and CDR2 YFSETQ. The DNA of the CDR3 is TGCGCCAGCAGCTTGGAGGGGGGGGAGACCCAGTACTTC. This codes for CASSLEGGETQYF.

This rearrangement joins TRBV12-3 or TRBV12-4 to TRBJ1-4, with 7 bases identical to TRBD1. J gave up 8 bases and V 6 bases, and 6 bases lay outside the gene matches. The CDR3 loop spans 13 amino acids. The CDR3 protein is CASSRDRVEKLFF. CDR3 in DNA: TGTGCCAGCAGCCGTGACAGGGTGGAAAAACTGTTTTTT.

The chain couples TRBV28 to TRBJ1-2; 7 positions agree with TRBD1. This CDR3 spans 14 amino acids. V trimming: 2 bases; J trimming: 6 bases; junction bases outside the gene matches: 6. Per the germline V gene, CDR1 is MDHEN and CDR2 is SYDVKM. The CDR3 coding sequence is TGTGCCAGCAGTTTACAAGCAGGGGGACATGGCTACACCTTC. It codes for CASSLQAGGHGYTF.

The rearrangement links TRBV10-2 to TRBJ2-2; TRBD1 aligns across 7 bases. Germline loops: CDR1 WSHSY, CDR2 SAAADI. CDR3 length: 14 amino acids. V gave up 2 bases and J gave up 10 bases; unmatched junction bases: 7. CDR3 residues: CASSEAGGYAELFF. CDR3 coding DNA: TGCGCCAGCAGTGAGGCAGGGGGATATGCGGAGCTGTTTTTT.

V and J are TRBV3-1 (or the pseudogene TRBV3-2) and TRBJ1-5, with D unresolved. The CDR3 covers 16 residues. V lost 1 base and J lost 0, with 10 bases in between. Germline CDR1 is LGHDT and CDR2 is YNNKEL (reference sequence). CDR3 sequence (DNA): TGTGCCAGCAGCCAAGGGGTACTAAATAGCAATCAGCCCCAGCATTTT. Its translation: CASSQGVLNSNQPQHF.

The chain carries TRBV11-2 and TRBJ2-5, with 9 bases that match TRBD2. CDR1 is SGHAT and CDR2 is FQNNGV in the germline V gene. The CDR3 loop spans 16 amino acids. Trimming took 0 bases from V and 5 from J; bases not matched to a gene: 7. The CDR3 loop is CASSLDRAGGRETQYF. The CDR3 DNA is TGTGCCAGCAGCTTAGATCGCGCGGGGGGGCGGGAGACCCAGTACTTC. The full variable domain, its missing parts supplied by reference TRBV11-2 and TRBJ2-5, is EAGVAQSPRYKIIEKRQSVAFWCNPISGHATLYWYQQILGQGPKLLIQFQNNGVVDDSQLPKDRFSAERLKGVDSTLKIQPAKLEDSAVYLCASSLDRAGGRETQYFGPGTRLLVL.

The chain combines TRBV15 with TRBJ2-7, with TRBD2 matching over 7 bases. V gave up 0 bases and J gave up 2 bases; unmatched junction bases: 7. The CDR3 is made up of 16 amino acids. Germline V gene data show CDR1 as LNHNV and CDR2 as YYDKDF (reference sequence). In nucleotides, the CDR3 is TGTGCCACCAGCAGAGAAAAGGCGGGAGAACCCTACGAGCAGTACTTC. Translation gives CATSREKAGEPYEQYF.

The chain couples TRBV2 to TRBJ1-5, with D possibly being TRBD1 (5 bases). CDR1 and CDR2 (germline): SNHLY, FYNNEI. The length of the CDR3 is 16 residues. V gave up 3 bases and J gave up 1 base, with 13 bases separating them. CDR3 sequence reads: CASSDEGVGSNQPQHF. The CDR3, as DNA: TGTGCCAGCAGTGACGAAGGGGTGGGGAGCAATCAGCCCCAGCATTTT.

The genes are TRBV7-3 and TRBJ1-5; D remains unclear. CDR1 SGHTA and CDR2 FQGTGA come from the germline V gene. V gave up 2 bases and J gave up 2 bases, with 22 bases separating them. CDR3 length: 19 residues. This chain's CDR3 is CASSLCGYFLRGGNQPQHF. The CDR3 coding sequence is TGTGCCAGCAGCTTATGCGGCTATTTTTTGAGAGGTGGCAATCAGCCCCAGCATTTT.

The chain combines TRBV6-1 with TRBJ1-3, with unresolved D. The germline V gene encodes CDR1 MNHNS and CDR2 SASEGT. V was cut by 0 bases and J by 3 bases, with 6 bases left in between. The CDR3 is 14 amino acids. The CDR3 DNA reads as TGTGCCAGCAGTGAAGCGCGGGTTGGAAACACCATATATTTT. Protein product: CASSEARVGNTIYF.

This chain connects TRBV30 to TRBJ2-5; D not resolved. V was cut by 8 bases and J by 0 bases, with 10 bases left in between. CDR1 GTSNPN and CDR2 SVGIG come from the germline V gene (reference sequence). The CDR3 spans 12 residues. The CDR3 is CARQRNQETQYF. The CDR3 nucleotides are TGTGCCCGTCAGCGAAACCAAGAGACCCAGTACTTC. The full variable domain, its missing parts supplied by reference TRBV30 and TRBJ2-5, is SQTIHQWPATLVQPVGSPLSLECTVEGTSNPNLYWYRQAAGRGLQLLFYSVGIGQISSEVPQNLSASRPQDRQFILSSKKLLLSDSGFYLCARQRNQETQYFGPGTRLLVL.

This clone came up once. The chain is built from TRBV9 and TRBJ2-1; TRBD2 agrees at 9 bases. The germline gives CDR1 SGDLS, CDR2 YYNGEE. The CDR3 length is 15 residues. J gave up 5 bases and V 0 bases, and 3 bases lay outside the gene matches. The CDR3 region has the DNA TGTGCCAGCAGCGTAGGGCTAGCGGGAAACAATGAGCAGTTCTTC. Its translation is CASSVGLAGNNEQFF.

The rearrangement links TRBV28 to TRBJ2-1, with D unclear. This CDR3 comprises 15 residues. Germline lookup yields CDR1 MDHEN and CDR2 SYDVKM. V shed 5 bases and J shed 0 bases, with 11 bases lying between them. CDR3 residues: CASSPSWSSYNEQFF. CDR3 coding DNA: TGTGCCAGCAGTCCATCTTGGAGCTCCTACAATGAGCAGTTCTTC.

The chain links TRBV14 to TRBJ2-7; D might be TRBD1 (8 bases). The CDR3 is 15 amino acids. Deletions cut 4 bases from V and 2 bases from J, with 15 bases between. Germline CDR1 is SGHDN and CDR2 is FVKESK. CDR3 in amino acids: CASSRGGTGPYEQYF. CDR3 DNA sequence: TGTGCCAGCAGCCGGGGGGGGACAGGCCCCTACGAGCAGTACTTC.

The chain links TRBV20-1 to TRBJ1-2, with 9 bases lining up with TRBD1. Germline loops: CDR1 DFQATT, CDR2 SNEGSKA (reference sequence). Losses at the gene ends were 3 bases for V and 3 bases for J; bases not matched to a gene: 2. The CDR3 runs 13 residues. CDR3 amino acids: CSASRDRDYGYTF. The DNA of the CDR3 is TGCAGTGCTAGTAGGGACAGGGACTATGGCTACACCTTC.

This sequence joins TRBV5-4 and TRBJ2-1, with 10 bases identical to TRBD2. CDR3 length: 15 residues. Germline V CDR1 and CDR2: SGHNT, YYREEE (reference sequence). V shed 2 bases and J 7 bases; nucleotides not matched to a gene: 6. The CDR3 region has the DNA TGTGCCAGCAGCTTAGCGGGAGGGCCCCGGAATGAGCAGTTCTTC. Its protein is CASSLAGGPRNEQFF.

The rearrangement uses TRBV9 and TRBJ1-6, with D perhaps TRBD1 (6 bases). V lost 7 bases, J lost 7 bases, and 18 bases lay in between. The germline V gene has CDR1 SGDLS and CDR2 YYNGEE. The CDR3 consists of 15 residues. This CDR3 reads CASGRGGQFNSPLHF. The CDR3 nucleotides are TGTGCCAGCGGACGGGGCGGACAGTTCAATTCACCCCTCCACTTT.

CDR3 in DNA: TGTGCCAGCAGACTAGCGGGAGGCACCCCCGGGGAGCTGTTTTTT. Its translation is CASRLAGGTPGELFF. The chain links TRBV6-5 to TRBJ2-2, with 12 bases identical to TRBD2. CDR3 length: 15 amino acids. In germline, CDR1 is MNHEY, CDR2 SVGAGI. The junction had 5 bases not matched to a gene; V was cut back by 6 bases and J by 6 bases.

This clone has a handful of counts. The CDR3 is CAWSKKREKLFF. CDR3 in DNA: TGTGCCTGGAGTAAAAAGAGGGAAAAACTGTTTTTT. The chain combines TRBV30 with TRBJ1-4; D gene uncertain. In germline, CDR1 is GTSNPN, CDR2 SVGIG (reference sequence). Trimming removed 2 bases at V and 8 bases at J, with 9 bases between. CDR3 length: 12 amino acids.

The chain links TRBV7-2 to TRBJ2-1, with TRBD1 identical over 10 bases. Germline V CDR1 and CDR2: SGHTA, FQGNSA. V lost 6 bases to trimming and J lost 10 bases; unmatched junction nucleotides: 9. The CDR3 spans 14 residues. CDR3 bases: TGTGCCAGCAGTCAACGACAGGGGGCGGGAGAGCAGTTCTTC. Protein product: CASSQRQGAGEQFF.

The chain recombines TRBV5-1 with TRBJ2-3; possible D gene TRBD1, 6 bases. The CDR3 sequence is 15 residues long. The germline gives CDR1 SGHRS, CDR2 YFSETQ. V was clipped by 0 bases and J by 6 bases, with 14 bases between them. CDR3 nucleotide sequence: TGCGCCAGCAGCTTGGTCCGCCAGGGGTCCGATACGCAGTATTTT. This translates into CASSLVRQGSDTQYF.

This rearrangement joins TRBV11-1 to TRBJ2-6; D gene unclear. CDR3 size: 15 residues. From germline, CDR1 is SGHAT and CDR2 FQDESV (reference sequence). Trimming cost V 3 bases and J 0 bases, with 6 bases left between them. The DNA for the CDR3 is TGTGCCAGCAGCTTCATGCGCTCTGGGGCCAACGTCCTGACTTTC. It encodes CASSFMRSGANVLTF.